A selection of T cell receptor beta chains follows, all from one sample in a study of CD4 and CD8 cells across lung adenocarcinoma regions. Each CDR3 protein gets one entry after TCRdb re-called the PCR reads with MiXCR. The repertoire holds 21,000 or so distinct CDR3 sequences, around half seen once, with about a quarter in the top ten. Material: CD8+ T cells from the center of a lung tumor. The origin of the receptors is a female donor with lung adenocarcinoma. The CD4 and CD8 labels of this study may be unreliable. CDR3s include the opening cysteine and the closing phenylalanine or tryptophan. A D gene is named only where the DNA matches it firmly. Clone size is stated in some rows and not others, as once, few, many or a class when expanded.

TRBV27	TRBJ2-5	once	-	TGTGCCAGCAGTTTATCGGCCGGAACGACCCGGTACTTC	CASSLSAGTTRYF
TRBV27	TRBJ2-5	-	TRBD2	TGTGCCAGCAGTTTAGCACTAGCGGGCCCCAATGAGCAGTACTTC	CASSLALAGPNEQYF
TRBV10-3	TRBJ2-5	-	-	TGTGCCGCGGGGGAGGGGGGCCGTGACCAAGAGACCCAGTACTTC	CAAGEGGRDQETQYF
TRBV10-2	TRBJ2-1	-	TRBD2	TGCGCCAGCAGGGCGTTACTAGCGCACAATGAGCAGTTCTTC	CASRALLAHNEQFF
TRBV30	TRBJ2-1	-	-	TGTGCGTGGGGGGGGGGGGGGGCCCGGAATGAGCAGTTCTTC	CAWGGGGARNEQFF
TRBV27	TRBJ2-4	-	TRBD2	TGTGGGAGCGGGGGGCTTGTAGAAGAGATTCAGTACTTC	CGSGGLVEEIQYF
TRBV6-1	TRBJ2-7	medium-sized	-	TGTGCCAGCAGTGACTACAGGGTCCACGAGCAGTACTTC	CASSDYRVHEQYF
TRBV6-1	TRBJ1-2	many	TRBD1	TGTGCCAGCAGCCTTAATGGGGCAGGGGGGAATGGCTACACCTTC	CASSLNGAGGNGYTF
TRBV27	TRBJ2-2	many	-	TGTGCCAGCAGTCGTTTGGGAGAGGGGACCGGGGAGCTGTTTTTT	CASSRLGEGTGELFF
TRBV10-3	TRBJ2-7	-	TRBD2	TGTGCCATGGGTGACGGGGCGGGAGACCTAGATACGCAGTACTTC	CAMGDGAGDLDTQYF
TRBV12-3/TRBV12-4	TRBJ2-2	-	-	TGTGCCAGCAGTTTCAACCCCGGGGAGCTGTTTTTT	CASSFNPGELFF
TRBV25-1	TRBJ2-2	medium-sized	-	TGTGCCAGCAGTGAATATAAAGCCACCGGGGAGCTGTTTTTT	CASSEYKATGELFF
TRBV14	TRBJ2-3	-	TRBD1	TGTGCCAGCAGTTCCCCCGGGACAGGGGTCGGCCTGGGGGATACGCAGTATTTT	CASSSPGTGVGLGDTQYF